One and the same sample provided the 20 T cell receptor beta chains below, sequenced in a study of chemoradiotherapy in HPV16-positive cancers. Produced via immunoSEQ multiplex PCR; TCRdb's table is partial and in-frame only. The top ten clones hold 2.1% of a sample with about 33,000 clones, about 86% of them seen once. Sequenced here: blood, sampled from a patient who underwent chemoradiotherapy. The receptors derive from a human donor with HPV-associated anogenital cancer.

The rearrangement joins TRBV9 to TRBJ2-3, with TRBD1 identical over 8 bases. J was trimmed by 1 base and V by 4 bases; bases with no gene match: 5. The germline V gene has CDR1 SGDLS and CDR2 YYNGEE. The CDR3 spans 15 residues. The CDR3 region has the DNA TGTGCCAGCAGCCCCTGGGACAGGCGCACAGATACGCAGTATTTT. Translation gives CASSPWDRRTDTQYF.

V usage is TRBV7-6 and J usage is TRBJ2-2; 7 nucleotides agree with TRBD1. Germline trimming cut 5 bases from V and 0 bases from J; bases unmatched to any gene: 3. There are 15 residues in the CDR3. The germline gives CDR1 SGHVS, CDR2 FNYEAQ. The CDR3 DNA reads TGTGCCAGCAGCCCGACAGGGTCGAACACCGGGGAGCTGTTTTTT. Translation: CASSPTGSNTGELFF.

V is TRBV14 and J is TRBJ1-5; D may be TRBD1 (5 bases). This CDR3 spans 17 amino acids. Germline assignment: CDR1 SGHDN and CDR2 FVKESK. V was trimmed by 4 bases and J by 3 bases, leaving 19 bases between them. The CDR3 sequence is CASSRRGLVHDNQPQHF. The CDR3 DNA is TGTGCCAGCAGCCGCCGGGGGTTGGTTCATGACAATCAGCCCCAGCATTTT.

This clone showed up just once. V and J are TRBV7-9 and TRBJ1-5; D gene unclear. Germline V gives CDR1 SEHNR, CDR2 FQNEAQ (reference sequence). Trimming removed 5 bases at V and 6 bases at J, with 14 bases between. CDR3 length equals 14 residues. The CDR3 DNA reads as TGTGCCAGCAGCGGCCTGGGAGGGTCTCAGCCCCAGCATTTT. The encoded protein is CASSGLGGSQPQHF. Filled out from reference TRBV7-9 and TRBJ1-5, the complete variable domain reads DTGVSQNPRHKITKRGQNVTFRCDPISEHNRLYWYRQTLGQGPEFLTYFQNEAQLEKSRLLSDRFSAERPKGSFSTLEIQRTEQGDSAMYLCASSGLGGSQPQHFGDGTRLSIL.

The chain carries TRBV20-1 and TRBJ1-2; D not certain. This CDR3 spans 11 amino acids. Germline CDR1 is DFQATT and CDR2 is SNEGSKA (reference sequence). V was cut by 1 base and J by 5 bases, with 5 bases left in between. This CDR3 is CSARGQYGYTF. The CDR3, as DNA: TGCAGTGCTAGAGGCCAGTATGGCTACACCTTC.

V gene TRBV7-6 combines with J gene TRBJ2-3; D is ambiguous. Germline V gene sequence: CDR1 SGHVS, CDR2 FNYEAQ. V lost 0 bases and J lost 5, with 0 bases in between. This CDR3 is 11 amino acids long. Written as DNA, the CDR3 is TGTGCCAGCAGCTTAGCAGATACGCAGTATTTT. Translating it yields CASSLADTQYF.

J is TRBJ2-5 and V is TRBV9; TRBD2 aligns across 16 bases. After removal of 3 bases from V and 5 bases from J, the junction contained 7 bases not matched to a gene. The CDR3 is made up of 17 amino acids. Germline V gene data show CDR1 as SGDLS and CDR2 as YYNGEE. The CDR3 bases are TGTGCCAGCAGCGCAGGGACTAGCGGGGGGGCCGGGGAGACCCAGTACTTC. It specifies CASSAGTSGGAGETQYF. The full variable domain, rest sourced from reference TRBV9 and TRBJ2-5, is DSGVTQTPKHLITATGQRVTLRCSPRSGDLSVYWYQQSLDQGLQFLIQYYNGEERAKGNILERFSAQQFPDLHSELNLSSLELGDSALYFCASSAGTSGGAGETQYFGPGTRLLVL.

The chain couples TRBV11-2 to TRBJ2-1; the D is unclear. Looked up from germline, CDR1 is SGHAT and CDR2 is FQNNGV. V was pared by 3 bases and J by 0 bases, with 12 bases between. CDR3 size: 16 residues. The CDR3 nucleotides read TGTGCCAGCAGCTTTGACTTTTCAATCTCCTACAATGAGCAGTTCTTC. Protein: CASSFDFSISYNEQFF.

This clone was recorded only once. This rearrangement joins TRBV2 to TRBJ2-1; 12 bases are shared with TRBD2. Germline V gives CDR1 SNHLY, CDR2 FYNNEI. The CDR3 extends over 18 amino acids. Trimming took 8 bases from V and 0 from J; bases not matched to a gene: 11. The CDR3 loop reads CASRVTSGGPSSYNEQFF. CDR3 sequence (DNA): TGTGCCAGCCGCGTGACTAGCGGGGGCCCGAGCTCCTACAATGAGCAGTTCTTC.

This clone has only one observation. This CDR3 is CASSYPGLGGTQYF. CDR3 bases: TGTGCCAGCAGTTACCCGGGACTAGGGGGGACCCAGTACTTC. V and J are TRBV6-5 and TRBJ2-5, with TRBD2 matching 8 bases. The V gene's germline CDR1 is MNHEY and CDR2 SVGAGI. V lost 2 bases to trimming and J lost 7 bases; unmatched junction nucleotides: 6. The CDR3 has 14 residues.

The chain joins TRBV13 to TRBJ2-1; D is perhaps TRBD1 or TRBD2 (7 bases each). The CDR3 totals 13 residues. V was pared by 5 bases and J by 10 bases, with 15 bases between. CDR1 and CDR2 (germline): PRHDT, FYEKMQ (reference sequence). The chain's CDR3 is CASSTRGGREQFF. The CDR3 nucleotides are TGTGCCAGCAGCACCAGGGGGGGGCGGGAGCAGTTCTTC.

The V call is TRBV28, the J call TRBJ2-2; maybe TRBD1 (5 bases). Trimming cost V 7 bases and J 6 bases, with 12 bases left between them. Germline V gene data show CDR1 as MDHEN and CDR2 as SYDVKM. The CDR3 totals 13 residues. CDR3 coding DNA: TGTGCCAGCACCTCACAGGTTCCCGGGGAGCTGTTTTTT. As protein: CASTSQVPGELFF.

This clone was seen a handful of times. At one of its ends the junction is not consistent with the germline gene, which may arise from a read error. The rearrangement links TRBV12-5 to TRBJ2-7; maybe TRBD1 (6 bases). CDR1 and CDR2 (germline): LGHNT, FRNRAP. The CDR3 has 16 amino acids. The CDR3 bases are TGTGCTAGTGTTTTGCGCACAGGGACCCTCACCTACGAGCAGTACTTC. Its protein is CASVLRTGTLTYEQYF.

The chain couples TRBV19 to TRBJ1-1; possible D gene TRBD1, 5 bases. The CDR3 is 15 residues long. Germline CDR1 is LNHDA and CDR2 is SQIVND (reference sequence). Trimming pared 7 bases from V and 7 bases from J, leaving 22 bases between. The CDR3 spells CASNRAGRAVGEAFF. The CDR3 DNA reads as TGTGCCAGTAATAGAGCAGGGCGGGCAGTGGGTGAAGCTTTCTTT.

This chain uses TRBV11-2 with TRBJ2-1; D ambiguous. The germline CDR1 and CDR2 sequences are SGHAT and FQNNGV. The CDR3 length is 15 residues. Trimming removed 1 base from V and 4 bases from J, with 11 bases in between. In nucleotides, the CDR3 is TGTGCCAGCAGCTTAGCAAGACCCGCGTACAATGAGCAGTTCTTC. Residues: CASSLARPAYNEQFF.

The CDR3 sequence: CASSLAQGALSGNTIYF. CDR3 coding DNA: TGTGCCAGCAGCTTGGCTCAGGGGGCTCTCTCTGGAAACACCATATATTTT. The rearrangement uses TRBV5-4 and TRBJ1-3, with TRBD1 identical over 8 bases. Trimming removed 0 bases from V and 0 bases from J; junction bases left unmatched: 5. This CDR3 is 17 amino acids long. Per germline, CDR1 SGHNT and CDR2 YYREEE (reference sequence).

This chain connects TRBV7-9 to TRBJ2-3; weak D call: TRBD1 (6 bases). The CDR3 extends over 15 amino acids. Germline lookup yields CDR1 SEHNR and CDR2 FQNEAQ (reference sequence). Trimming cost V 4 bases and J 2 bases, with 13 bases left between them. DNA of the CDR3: TGTGCCAGCAGCTCCTCGGGACATCTCACAGATACGCAGTATTTT. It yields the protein CASSSSGHLTDTQYF.

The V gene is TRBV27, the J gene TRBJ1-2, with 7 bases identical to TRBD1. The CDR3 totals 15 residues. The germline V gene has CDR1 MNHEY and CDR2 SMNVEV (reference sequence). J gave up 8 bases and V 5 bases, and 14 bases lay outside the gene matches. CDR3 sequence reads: CASSHANDRVEGYTF. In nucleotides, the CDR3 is TGTGCCAGCAGTCACGCAAACGACAGGGTCGAAGGCTACACCTTC.

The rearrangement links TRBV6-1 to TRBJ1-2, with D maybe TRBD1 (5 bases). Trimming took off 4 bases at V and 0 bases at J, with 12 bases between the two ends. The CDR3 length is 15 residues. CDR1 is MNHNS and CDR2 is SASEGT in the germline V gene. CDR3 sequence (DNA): TGTGCCAGCAGTGGCGGCTCCAGGGCTAACTATGGCTACACCTTC. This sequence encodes CASSGGSRANYGYTF.

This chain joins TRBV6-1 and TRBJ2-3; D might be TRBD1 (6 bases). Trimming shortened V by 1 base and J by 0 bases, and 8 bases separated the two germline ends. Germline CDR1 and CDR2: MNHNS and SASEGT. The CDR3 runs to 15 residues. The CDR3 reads CASSEERGSTDTQYF. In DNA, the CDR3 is TGTGCCAGCAGTGAAGAGAGGGGGAGCACAGATACGCAGTATTTT.